This T cell receptor beta chain comes out of a study of cytomegalovirus exposure and HLA in healthy donors. Overall study: Around 77 million unique TCRs from HLA-typed donors made up an early data release. The study's findings and limits: A few CMV-associated chains were confirmed in vitro to be specific for CMV antigens. Presence/absence results assume similar sequencing depth per donor, which may not hold. Certain sequence variants were highly shared and formed a cluster, and this cluster was likely a sequencing artifact.

As regards this clone: Its matching antigen is unknown.

With 60 Vbeta and 13 Jbeta primers, the PCR was carried out. Only in-frame clones appear in the TCRdb table, and some are missing; sequencing was by immunoSEQ multiplex PCR. This sample has fewer than 200,000 clones, with approximately 82% found just once. V shed 1 base, J shed 5 bases, and the junction held 11 bases outside the gene matches. Germline CDR1 and CDR2: MNHEY and SMNVEV (reference sequence). This CDR3 has 18 amino acids. This sequence was found in a woman aged 25-40 years in good health and CMV-seronegative. Input material: PBMCs. The rearrangement joins TRBV27 to TRBJ2-2; 9 bases fit TRBD2. DNA for the CDR3: TGTGCCAGCAGTTTATGGGGTAGCGGGGGTGTGGGGACCGGGGAGCTGTTTTTT. It codes for CASSLWGSGGVGTGELFF.